Below are 9 T cell receptor beta chains sequenced from a single sample in a study of shared clonotypes between healthy human individuals. The protocol was immunoSEQ multiplex PCR, while the TCRdb copy is restricted to in-frame clones and leaves out a portion. The repertoire holds 1.6 million or so clones, with around 98.5% as singletons. The sample was naive CD4+ T cells sorted from blood. Described subset: CD45RA+ positively selected. All receptors derive from a man younger than 45 in good health.

J is TRBJ1-1 and V is TRBV15; D might be TRBD1 (5 bases). The CDR3 has 15 residues. Germline V gene data show CDR1 as LNHNV and CDR2 as YYDKDF (reference sequence). V dropped 6 bases and J dropped 5 bases, with 19 bases sitting between them. CDR3 DNA sequence: TGTGCCACCAGAACCTCTTATGGGGGAGAAACTGAAGCTTTCTTT. Translated, it gives CATRTSYGGETEAFF.

The rearrangement links TRBV5-4 to TRBJ2-2; 12 bases map to TRBD2. CDR1 SGHNT and CDR2 YYREEE come from the germline V gene (reference sequence). There are 16 residues in the CDR3. V dropped 8 bases and J dropped 0; count of bases not matched to a gene: 5. The CDR3 nucleotides are TGTGCCAGTGGACTAGCGGGAATAGCGAACACCGGGGAGCTGTTTTTT. This encodes CASGLAGIANTGELFF. The full variable domain, completed using reference TRBV5-4 and TRBJ2-2, is ETGVTQSPTHLIKTRGQQVTLRCSSQSGHNTVSWYQQALGQGPQFIFQYYREEENGRGNFPPRFSGLQFPNYSSELNVNALELDDSALYLCASGLAGIANTGELFFGEGSRLTVL.

V is TRBV7-6 and J is TRBJ1-1, with D perhaps TRBD1 (5 bases). Trimming cost V 0 bases and J 4 bases, with 12 bases left between them. Germline values: CDR1 SGHVS, CDR2 FNYEAQ. The CDR3 totals 15 residues. The CDR3, as DNA: TGTGCCAGCAGCTTAGCTCCGACAGTAAGCACTGAAGCTTTCTTT. Translated, it gives CASSLAPTVSTEAFF.

Concerning this clone itself: The sample carries other DNA sequences with the same CDR3. This rearrangement joins TRBV28 to TRBJ1-2; no reliable D call. The ends were cut back, 2 bases at V and 5 bases at J, with 9 bases in the middle. The germline V gene encodes CDR1 MDHEN and CDR2 SYDVKM. There are 13 residues in the CDR3. CDR3 nucleotide sequence: TGTGCCAGCAGTTTACTGGGAGTGTATGGCTACACCTTC. Translated: CASSLLGVYGYTF.

This chain joins TRBV25-1 and TRBJ2-7; TRBD1 is a possible D gene (6 bases). Per germline, CDR1 MGHDK and CDR2 SYGVNS. Trimming pared 6 bases from V and 3 bases from J, leaving 9 bases between. The length of the CDR3 is 12 residues. The CDR3 DNA is TGTGCCAGCAGACAGGGCCTCTACGAGCAGTACTTC. This translates into CASRQGLYEQYF.

Concerning this clone itself: Other DNA variants within this sample encode the same CDR3. This chain links TRBV5-1 with TRBJ2-3, with TRBD2 matching 10 bases. V lost 2 bases to trimming and J lost 2 bases; unmatched junction nucleotides: 5. Germline CDR1 SGHRS, CDR2 YFSETQ. The CDR3 contains 16 residues. CDR3 sequence: CASSFGLAGVTDTQYF. The CDR3 DNA reads as TGCGCCAGCAGCTTCGGGCTAGCGGGAGTCACAGATACGCAGTATTTT. Complete variable domain (other parts from reference TRBV5-1 and TRBJ2-3): KAGVTQTPRYLIKTRGQQVTLSCSPISGHRSVSWYQQTPGQGLQFLFEYFSETQRNKGNFPGRFSGRQFSNSRSEMNVSTLELGDSALYLCASSFGLAGVTDTQYFGPGTRLTVL.

The chain joins TRBV9 to TRBJ1-5; 8 nucleotides agree with TRBD1. CDR1 and CDR2 (germline): SGDLS, YYNGEE. The J segment lost 0 bases and the V segment lost 6 bases, leaving 5 bases of the junction unmatched. The CDR3 extends over 15 amino acids. CDR3 coding DNA: TGTGCCAGCACCCCGACAGGGGATAGCAATCAGCCCCAGCATTTT. Protein sequence: CASTPTGDSNQPQHF. Full variable domain (missing parts from reference TRBV9 and TRBJ1-5): DSGVTQTPKHLITATGQRVTLRCSPRSGDLSVYWYQQSLDQGLQFLIQYYNGEERAKGNILERFSAQQFPDLHSELNLSSLELGDSALYFCASTPTGDSNQPQHFGDGTRLSIL.

The CDR3 nucleotides read TGTGCCAGCAGTGAGGTCGGGACTAGCGGGAGTCCCACAGATACGCAGTATTTT. Translated, it gives CASSEVGTSGSPTDTQYF. The genes are TRBV6-4 and TRBJ2-3; 14 bases line up with TRBD2. CDR1 and CDR2 (germline): MRHNA, SNTAGT. This CDR3 has 18 amino acids. V was pared by 3 bases and J by 2 bases, with 7 bases of the junction left unmatched.

This clone was observed once. This rearrangement joins TRBV10-1 to TRBJ2-2; TRBD1 or TRBD2 may be the D gene (5 bases each). This CDR3 comprises 21 residues. Deletions cut 6 bases from V and 0 bases from J, with 29 bases between. Germline loops: CDR1 WNHNN, CDR2 SYGVQD (reference sequence). In DNA form, the CDR3 reads TGCGCCAGCAGCCACCTCAGAGGGGACCAGGGAATTATCGCGAACACCGGGGAGCTGTTTTTT. Translated: CASSHLRGDQGIIANTGELFF.